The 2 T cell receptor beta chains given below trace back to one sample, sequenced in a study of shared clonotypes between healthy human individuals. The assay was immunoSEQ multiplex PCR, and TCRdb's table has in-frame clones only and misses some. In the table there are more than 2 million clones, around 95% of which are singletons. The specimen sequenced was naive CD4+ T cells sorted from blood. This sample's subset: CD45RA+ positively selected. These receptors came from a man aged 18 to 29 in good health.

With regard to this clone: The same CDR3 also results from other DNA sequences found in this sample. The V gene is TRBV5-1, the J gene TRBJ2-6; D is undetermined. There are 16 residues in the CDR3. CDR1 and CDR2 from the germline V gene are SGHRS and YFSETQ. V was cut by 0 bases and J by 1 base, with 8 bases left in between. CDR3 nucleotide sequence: TGCGCCAGCAGCTTGGCCCCTTCTTCTGGGGCCAACGTCCTGACTTTC. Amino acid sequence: CASSLAPSSGANVLTF. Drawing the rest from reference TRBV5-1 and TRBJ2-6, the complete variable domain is KAGVTQTPRYLIKTRGQQVTLSCSPISGHRSVSWYQQTPGQGLQFLFEYFSETQRNKGNFPGRFSGRQFSNSRSEMNVSTLELGDSALYLCASSLAPSSGANVLTFGAGSRLTVL.

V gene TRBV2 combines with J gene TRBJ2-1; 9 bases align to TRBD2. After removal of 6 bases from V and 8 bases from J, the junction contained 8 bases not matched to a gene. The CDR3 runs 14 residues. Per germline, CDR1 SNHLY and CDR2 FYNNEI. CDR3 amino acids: CASRRLAGPYEQFF. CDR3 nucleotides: TGTGCCAGCAGGAGGCTAGCGGGACCCTATGAGCAGTTCTTC.